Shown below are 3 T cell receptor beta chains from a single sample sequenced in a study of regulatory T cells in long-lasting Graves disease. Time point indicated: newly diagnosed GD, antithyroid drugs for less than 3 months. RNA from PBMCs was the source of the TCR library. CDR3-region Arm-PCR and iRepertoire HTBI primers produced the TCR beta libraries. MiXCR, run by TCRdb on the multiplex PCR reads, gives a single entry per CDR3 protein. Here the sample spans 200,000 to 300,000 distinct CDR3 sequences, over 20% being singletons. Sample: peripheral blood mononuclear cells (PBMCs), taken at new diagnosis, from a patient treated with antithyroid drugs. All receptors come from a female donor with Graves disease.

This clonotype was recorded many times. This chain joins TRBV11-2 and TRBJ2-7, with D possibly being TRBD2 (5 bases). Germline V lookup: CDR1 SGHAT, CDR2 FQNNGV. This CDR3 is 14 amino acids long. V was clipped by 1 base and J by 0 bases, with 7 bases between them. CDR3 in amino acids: CASSLGAGSYEQYF. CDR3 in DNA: TGTGCCAGCAGCTTAGGCGCGGGCTCCTACGAGCAGTACTTC. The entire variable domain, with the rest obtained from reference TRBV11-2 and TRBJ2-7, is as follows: EAGVAQSPRYKIIEKRQSVAFWCNPISGHATLYWYQQILGQGPKLLIQFQNNGVVDDSQLPKDRFSAERLKGVDSTLKIQPAKLEDSAVYLCASSLGAGSYEQYFGPGTRLTVT.

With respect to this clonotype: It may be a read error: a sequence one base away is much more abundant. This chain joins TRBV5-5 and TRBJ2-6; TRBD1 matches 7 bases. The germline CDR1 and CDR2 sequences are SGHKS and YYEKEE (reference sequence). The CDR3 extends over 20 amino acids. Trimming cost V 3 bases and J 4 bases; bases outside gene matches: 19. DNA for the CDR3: TGTGCCAGCAGCTCCCCCCCCAGGACAGGACCACCTGGGGGGGCCAACGTCCTGACTTTC. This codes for CASSSPPRTGPPGGANVLTF.

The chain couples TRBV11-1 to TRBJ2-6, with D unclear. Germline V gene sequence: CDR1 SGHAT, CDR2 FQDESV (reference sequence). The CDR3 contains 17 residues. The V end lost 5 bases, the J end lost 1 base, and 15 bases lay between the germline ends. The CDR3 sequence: CASSQNAGLSGANVLTF. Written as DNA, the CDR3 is TGTGCCAGCAGCCAAAATGCTGGGTTGTCTGGGGCCAACGTCCTGACTTTC. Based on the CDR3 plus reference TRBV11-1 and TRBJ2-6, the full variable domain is EAEVAQSPRYKITEKSQAVAFWCDPISGHATLYWYRQILGQGPELLVQFQDESVVDDSQLPKDRFSAERLKGVDSTLKIQPAELGDSAMYLCASSQNAGLSGANVLTFGAGSRLTVL.